The present T cell receptor beta chain was sequenced within a study of T cell responses to AZD1222 COVID-19 vaccine (TCRdb year 2021). Looking at the study overall: A total of about 230 trial participants underwent TCR sequencing, of whom nearly 210 received two doses of AZD1222 and some 26 received two doses of the MenACWY control vaccine. Trial participants were enrolled by age into 18-55, 56-69 and 70-plus year subgroups, with around 150, 28 and 57 TCR-sequenced participants respectively. Points the paper makes about the study in general: Epitopes outside the regions mutated in the B.1.351 and B.1.1.7 variants were reportedly recognized by nearly half of the unique spike-specific TCRs. CD4 TCRs associated with the vaccine covered the entire spike protein, and the dominant responses were in regions 160-218 and 743-854. After two AZD1222 doses, spike-specific TCR breadth and depth were significantly higher than at day 0 and than in MenACWY recipients. The 56-69-year group was small, and its depth increase did not reach significance, likely because of low power. Conclusions about previously exposed vaccinees are limited, since just five to seven AZD1222 recipients were seropositive for SARS-CoV-2 at baseline. Because no samples from the day 14 peak response were available, repertoires could be characterized only after the peak T cell response. Participants were mostly white British and included more females than males, and it was suggested by the authors that clonal diversity may have been underestimated.

The time point label, read with the paper, signifies: about 28 days (+/-7) after the second vaccine dose. AZD1222 recipients with second doses at about 4 weeks or about 12 weeks were pooled, because spike-specific TCR depth and breadth did not differ between schedules. Vaccinee samples came from UK trials COV001 and COV002, including a single-blind randomized controlled phase 2/3 trial of AZD1222 (ChAdOx1 nCoV-19) in healthy adults. For TCRbeta chain sequencing, PBMC samples from trial participants were taken at day 0 and at day 28 after the second dose. CDR1 is given as SGHRS and CDR2 as YFSETQ, both from the germline V gene. V is pared back by 4 bases and J by 1 base, with 17 bases lying between the germline termini. The cysteine opens and the phenylalanine closes a CDR3 of 16 amino acids. Of all the DNA, just the CDR3 is kept, 48 bases in frame from base 1. The CDR3 regions of human TCRbeta chains were subjected to immunosequencing. As for the authors' bioinformatics: Repertoire TCRs were checked for matches against a reference library of SARS-CoV-2-specific TCRs that had been generated using the MIRA antigen-specificity platform. Breadth was defined as the fraction of unique TCRs that were SARS-CoV-2-associated. Depth was defined as the fraction of total T cells that were SARS-CoV-2-associated. Each spike-specific TCR was assigned to its reactive spike region and to a CD4 or CD8 class using the MIRA data. Log10-transformed breadth and depth values were compared by one-way ANOVA with Sidak's multiple comparisons tests. Held by TCRdb, this immuneACCESS table contains in-frame sequences only and omits some clones. Under half of the omission traces to an unresolved V gene where checked; the cause of the rest is unknown. V and J calls and clone size are copied from that table; D and trimming were computed from the DNA. Present in this sample are 50,000 to 75,000 clones, approximately 92% of which were seen just once. 5% to 6.5% of the sample lies in the top ten.

Concerning this clone: Its antigen is not yet known. No qualities accompany the bases; no much larger clone lies one base away.

This sequence was found in an adult who received the AZD1222 COVID-19 vaccine. The source material was peripheral blood, sampled 28 days after the second AZD1222 dose. The chain joins TRBV5-1 to TRBJ2-5, and TRBD1 may be the D gene, going by 6 matching bases. The CDR3 protein: CASSRHLTGFQETQYF. The DNA sequence is as follows: TGCGCCAGCAGCCGCCACCTTACAGGGTTCCAAGAGACCCAGTACTTC. The CDR3 plus the reference TRBV5-1 and TRBJ2-5 genes for the other parts give the full variable domain: KAGVTQTPRYLIKTRGQQVTLSCSPISGHRSVSWYQQTPGQGLQFLFEYFSETQRNKGNFPGRFSGRQFSNSRSEMNVSTLELGDSALYLCASSRHLTGFQETQYFGPGTRLLVL.